The rows below give T cell receptor beta chains drawn from one sample of a study of PD-1 blockade in mismatch repair-deficient tumors. Repertoires were generated with immunoSEQ multiplex PCR, while TCRdb's copy carries only in-frame clones and drops some. The sample shows around 40,000 clones, about 85% of them seen only once. This sample comprised peripheral blood, obtained 4 weeks after starting pembrolizumab. The source is an adult with mismatch repair-deficient cancer. Each CDR3 is given with its conserved first and last residue. A D gene is named only where the DNA matches it firmly. Not every row has a clone size; where given, it reads once, few, many or a size class.

clone_size,j_call,d_call,v_call,cdr3_nt,cdr3_aa
.,TRBJ2-2,TRBD2,TRBV19,TGTGCCAGTAGGATTAGCGGGAGGGCCACCACCGGGGAGCTGTTTTTT,CASRISGRATTGELFF
.,TRBJ2-5,TRBD2,TRBV5-1,TGCGCCAGCAGCTTGAATCCTCTAGCGCCGGGAGGAGAGACCCAGTACTTC,CASSLNPLAPGGETQYF
few,TRBJ1-2,.,TRBV11-2,TGTGCCAGCAGCTTGGCGGGGATCTATGGCTACACCTTC,CASSLAGIYGYTF
.,TRBJ1-1,.,TRBV6-6,TGTGCCAGCAGTTACGGGACGGTAGACACTGAAGCTTTCTTT,CASSYGTVDTEAFF
few,TRBJ2-7,.,TRBV15,TGTGCCACCAGCAGAGTAGAGGGCAGCTACGAGCAGTACTTC,CATSRVEGSYEQYF
.,TRBJ2-4,.,TRBV9,TGTGCCAGCAGCGACCCAGGGACAAATGAGAACATTCAGTACTTC,CASSDPGTNENIQYF
.,TRBJ2-3,TRBD1,TRBV9,TGTGCCAGCAGCGCATCGAAAGGGACAGGGGGCTTTTCCACAGATACGCAGTATTTT,CASSASKGTGGFSTDTQYF
.,TRBJ2-7,.,TRBV29-1,TGCAGCGTTGTATCGGGGAAAGCCTACGAGCAGTACTTC,CSVVSGKAYEQYF
.,TRBJ1-3,.,TRBV5-1,TGCGCCAGCATGGGGGGCTCAGGCTCTGGAAACACCATATATTTT,CASMGGSGSGNTIYF
.,TRBJ2-5,TRBD2,TRBV11-2,TGTGCCAGCAGCTTAGTTTGGACTAGCGGGACGCCGGGGAGGACCCAGTACTTC,CASSLVWTSGTPGRTQYF
.,TRBJ1-2,TRBD1,TRBV5-6,TGTGCCAGCAGCCGGCCAACAGGGGCGAGGGGCTATGGCTACACCTTC,CASSRPTGARGYGYTF
.,TRBJ2-1,TRBD2,TRBV4-1,TGCGCCAGCAGCCAGGAAGAGCGGGAGAAGTTCTTC,CASSQEEREKFF
.,TRBJ1-1,.,TRBV7-2,TGTGCCAGCAGCACTAGGACGGAATGGAACACTGAAGCTTTCTTT,CASSTRTEWNTEAFF
.,TRBJ2-2,.,TRBV29-1,TGCAGCGTTCTAGGGGCCGGGGAGCTGTTTTTT,CSVLGAGELFF
.,TRBJ2-1,TRBD1,TRBV5-4,TGTGCCAGCAGGGATTGGGACAGGGGCTACTACAATGAGCAGTTCTTC,CASRDWDRGYYNEQFF
.,TRBJ2-5,.,TRBV11-2,TGTGCCAGCAGCTTGGGGGCAGGGGCTGTTTTAGAGACCCAGTACTTC,CASSLGAGAVLETQYF
.,TRBJ2-1,.,TRBV10-2,TGCGCCAGCAGTGATTACGAGAGCAATGAGCAGTTCTTC,CASSDYESNEQFF
.,TRBJ1-5,TRBD1,TRBV6-6,TGTGCCAGCAGTTACGACAGGGAGGGCAATCAGCCCCAGCATTTT,CASSYDREGNQPQHF
.,TRBJ2-7,.,TRBV11-3,TGTGCCAGCAGCCCTGTGTATAGTGCCAACGAGCAGTACTTC,CASSPVYSANEQYF
.,TRBJ2-7,TRBD2,TRBV6-6,TGTGCCAGCAGTTCCCGGACTAGCGGGAGATCCTACGAGCAGTACTTC,CASSSRTSGRSYEQYF
medium-sized,TRBJ2-1,.,TRBV19,TGTGCCACTACCGACGCGGGGTATTCGAACAATGAGCAGTTCTTC,CATTDAGYSNNEQFF
.,TRBJ2-1,TRBD2,TRBV5-1,TGCGCCAGCAGCTTGGGTGCTAGCGGGAGTAGCAATGAGCAGTTCTTC,CASSLGASGSSNEQFF
few,TRBJ1-1,.,TRBV4-1,TGCGCCAGCAGCCAGGACCAGGGACTTAGGACTGAAGCTTTCTTT,CASSQDQGLRTEAFF
.,TRBJ2-5,TRBD2,TRBV19,TGTGCCAGTAGTAACCCGGGACTAGCGGTAGAGACCCAGTACTTC,CASSNPGLAVETQYF
few,TRBJ1-2,TRBD1,TRBV2,TGTGCCAGCAGTCGTCCCCGGGACAGGAATGGCTACACCTTC,CASSRPRDRNGYTF
.,TRBJ1-4,TRBD1,TRBV5-1,TGCGCCAGCAGCCCCCCCGGGACAGCAAATGAAAAACTGTTTTTT,CASSPPGTANEKLFF
.,TRBJ1-1,TRBD1,TRBV13,TGTGCCAGCAGCCAACAGGGGGCGACTGAAGCTTTCTTT,CASSQQGATEAFF
.,TRBJ2-1,TRBD2,TRBV11-3,TGTGCCAGCAGCGTAGGGGCGGGAGGGCTGGAGGAGCAGTTCTTC,CASSVGAGGLEEQFF
.,TRBJ1-4,TRBD1,TRBV5-1,TGCGCCAGCAGCTTGGCCGGGACAGCTAATGAAAAACTGTTTTTT,CASSLAGTANEKLFF
.,TRBJ1-5,.,TRBV10-2,TGCGCCAGCAGTGAGTCTGGGGGCAATCAGCCCCAGCATTTT,CASSESGGNQPQHF
.,TRBJ2-2,.,TRBV7-2,TGTGCCAGCAGCTCCATGTGGACCGGGGAGCTGTTTTTT,CASSSMWTGELFF
.,TRBJ2-6,TRBD1,TRBV2,TGTGCCAGCAGGGACAGGGGTGGGGCCAACGTCCTGACTTTC,CASRDRGGANVLTF
few,TRBJ2-2,TRBD1,TRBV10-2,TGCGCCAGCAAGACAGGGGGCGGCACCGGGGAGCTGTTTTTT,CASKTGGGTGELFF
once,TRBJ2-7,.,TRBV25-1,TGTGCCAGCAGCACTCAGGGGAGGTTCTACGAGCAGTACTTC,CASSTQGRFYEQYF
once,TRBJ2-1,.,TRBV29-1,TGCAGCGTTGGGGCTTACCTCTCCTACAATGAGCAGTTCTTC,CSVGAYLSYNEQFF
.,TRBJ2-5,.,TRBV10-3,TGTGCCATCAGCCCGGGATTTCAAGAGACCCAGTACTTC,CAISPGFQETQYF
.,TRBJ2-1,.,TRBV7-9,TGTGCCAGCAGCTTAGGAGAAAACAGCCTTTACAATGAGCAGTTCTTC,CASSLGENSLYNEQFF
.,TRBJ1-4,.,TRBV4-1,TGCGCCAGCAGCCAAGTCAGGTTCCCGATTTTAATAAATGAAAAACTGTTTTTT,CASSQVRFPILINEKLFF
.,TRBJ2-4,TRBD1,TRBV5-1,TGCGCCAGCAGCTTGGTAACCCCGGGACAGGAGGGATACATTCAGTACTTC,CASSLVTPGQEGYIQYF
.,TRBJ1-2,TRBD1,TRBV5-5,TGTGCCAGCAGCTTGGCCCCGGGACAGCTTTCTAACTATGGCTACACCTTC,CASSLAPGQLSNYGYTF
.,TRBJ2-3,.,TRBV5-4,TGTGCCAGCAGCTTGTCGACAGCAGATACGCAGTATTTT,CASSLSTADTQYF
few,TRBJ2-3,.,TRBV6-4,TGTGCCAGCAGTGACTCACCAGGCACAGATACGCAGTATTTT,CASSDSPGTDTQYF
.,TRBJ2-7,.,TRBV14,TGTGCCAGCAGCTACGGGGTGGGCTACGAGCAGTACTTC,CASSYGVGYEQYF
once,TRBJ2-7,TRBD1,TRBV7-9,TGTGCCAGCAGCTTAGAGGCGGGACAGGGCCACTTC,CASSLEAGQGHF
.,TRBJ2-1,TRBD2,TRBV29-1,TGCAGCGCACTAGCGGGAGGCACCAATGAGCAGTTCTTC,CSALAGGTNEQFF
.,TRBJ1-2,.,TRBV6-1,TGTGCCAGCAGTGAAGGGGGTGGCTATGGCTACACCTTC,CASSEGGGYGYTF
.,TRBJ1-1,.,TRBV19,TGTGCCAGTAGTATAGCCTATGAAGCTTTCTTT,CASSIAYEAFF
.,TRBJ1-1,.,TRBV18,TGTGCCAGCTCACCGTACCAGGACACTGAAGCTTTCTTT,CASSPYQDTEAFF
.,TRBJ1-1,TRBD1,TRBV7-9,TGTGCCAGCAGCTTCGGACAGGGTCTTAACACTGAAGCTTTCTTT,CASSFGQGLNTEAFF
once,TRBJ2-7,TRBD2,TRBV28,TGTGCCAGCAGTTCCCGACTAGCGGGAGAAAGCTACGAGCAGTACTTC,CASSSRLAGESYEQYF
.,TRBJ2-1,TRBD2,TRBV19,TGTGCCAGTAGCAGGACTAGCGGGAGAGAAGGTGAGCAGTTCTTC,CASSRTSGREGEQFF
.,TRBJ2-7,.,TRBV21-1,TGTGCCAGCAGCAATCGTTCGAGCGGGAAAAACTACGAGCAGTACTTC,CASSNRSSGKNYEQYF
.,TRBJ2-1,.,TRBV4-2,TGTGCCAGCAGCCCATCGGCGGGTAGCGTATACAATGAGCAGTTCTTC,CASSPSAGSVYNEQFF
.,TRBJ2-7,.,TRBV6-1,TGTGCCAGCAGTTCAAGCCACAGGGAGTCCTACGAGCAGTACTTC,CASSSSHRESYEQYF